This TCR beta chain was observed in a study of blood T cell repertoires in COVID-19. Clones were read by immunoSEQ multiplex PCR, and TCRdb kept only the in-frame ones, dropping some. The profile shows about 79,000 clones, around 89% of them singletons. CDR1 is MNHEY, CDR2 SMNVEV, per germline (reference sequence). J was trimmed by 6 bases and V by 2 bases; bases with no gene match: 16. The CDR3 is 19 residues long. The sequenced material came from peripheral blood. The TCR comes from a man aged 65 to 79 with active or convalescent COVID-19. The chain uses TRBV27 and TRBJ2-3; 11 nucleotides align to TRBD2. CDR3 sequence (DNA): TGTGCCAGCAGTTTACGGGGGTTTAGCGGGAGGGCCAAAGGGGATACGCAGTATTTT. This encodes CASSLRGFSGRAKGDTQYF.